These T cell receptor beta chains were read from a single sample in a study of PD-1 blockade in classical Hodgkin lymphoma. Here immunoSEQ multiplex PCR was the method, and the copy in TCRdb shows in-frame clones only, minus some. The sample carries over 25,000 clones, about four fifths recorded once. The material sequenced was peripheral blood mononuclear cells (PBMCs), taken before the second cycle of nivolumab. These receptors originate from a human donor with classical Hodgkin lymphoma. Both conserved end residues are part of each CDR3. The order of the fields is D gene, J gene, V gene, clone size, CDR3 protein, CDR3 DNA. The D gene is left open where the match is weak. Clone size, where shown, is once, few, many, or a class for clones that have expanded.

>TRBD2|TRBJ2-1|TRBV9|.
CASSVSGGSYNEQFF
TGTGCCAGCAGCGTAAGCGGGGGTTCCTACAATGAGCAGTTCTTC
>.|TRBJ1-1|TRBV11-2|few
CASSLVGGRAFF
TGTGCCAGCAGCTTAGTCGGAGGTCGTGCTTTCTTT
>.|TRBJ2-7|TRBV6-6|.
CASTREGSPPGEQYF
TGTGCCAGCACCCGAGAGGGGAGCCCGCCGGGCGAGCAGTACTTC
>.|TRBJ1-3|TRBV14|.
CASSPIAGNTIYF
TGTGCCAGCAGCCCAATAGCCGGAAACACCATATATTTT
>TRBD1|TRBJ2-5|TRBV10-3|.
CAISESTGTKETQYF
TGTGCCATCAGTGAGTCGACAGGGACGAAAGAGACCCAGTACTTC
>.|TRBJ1-1|TRBV7-8|.
CASSLQFGATEAFF
TGTGCCAGCAGCTTACAGTTTGGGGCCACTGAAGCTTTCTTT
>TRBD2|TRBJ2-1|TRBV7-6|once
CASSDWTSEGLDEQFF
TGTGCCAGCAGCGATTGGACTAGCGAGGGGCTAGATGAGCAGTTCTTC
>TRBD1|TRBJ1-2|TRBV6-6|.
CASSYSITGGGYTF
TGTGCCAGCAGTTACTCGATTACAGGGGGCGGCTACACCTTC
>TRBD1|TRBJ1-1|TRBV2|.
CASRTGVNTEAFF
TGTGCCAGCAGGACAGGGGTGAACACTGAAGCTTTCTTT
>.|TRBJ1-6|TRBV27|few
CASSLRGTAPLHF
TGTGCCAGCAGTTTACGGGGAACGGCACCCCTCCACTTT
>.|TRBJ2-2|TRBV9|.
CASSVVAGAGELFF
TGTGCCAGCAGCGTAGTGGCAGGTGCCGGGGAGCTGTTTTTT
>.|TRBJ1-1|TRBV7-3|.
CASSPDMNTEAFF
TGTGCCAGCAGCCCAGACATGAACACTGAAGCTTTCTTT
>TRBD1|TRBJ1-5|TRBV4-1|.
CASSQEGTGVSYQPQHF
TGCGCCAGCAGCCAAGAGGGGACAGGGGTTTCGTATCAGCCCCAGCATTTT
>.|TRBJ1-1|TRBV27|.
CASSSLKSGGTEAFF
TGTGCCAGCAGTTCCCTTAAATCAGGCGGAACTGAAGCTTTCTTT
>TRBD2|TRBJ2-6|TRBV27|.
CASSLSGRAGANVLTF
TGTGCCAGCAGTTTAAGCGGGAGGGCTGGGGCCAACGTCCTGACTTTC
>.|TRBJ2-2|TRBV12-2|.
CGRASGGFGELFF
TGTGGGAGGGCTAGCGGGGGGTTTGGGGAGCTGTTTTTT
>.|TRBJ1-2|TRBV6-5|few
CAVRGMRGNYGYTF
TGTGCCGTACGAGGCATGCGGGGTAACTATGGCTACACCTTC
>.|TRBJ1-1|TRBV18|few
CASSLRQMLMNTEAFF
TGTGCCAGCTCACTACGACAGATGCTAATGAACACTGAAGCTTTCTTT